This TCR beta chain was retrieved from a study of cytomegalovirus exposure and HLA in healthy donors. PCR involved 60 Vbeta and 13 Jbeta primers. In the original analysis: A later analysis tallied tens of millions of unique TCR beta chains, around 9.9 million of them shared. Clones were read by immunoSEQ multiplex PCR, and TCRdb kept only the in-frame ones, dropping some. V and J calls and clone size come straight from that table; D and trimming were deduced from the DNA. Of roughly 150,000 clones listed, around 85% are singletons. V shed 5 bases and J shed 4 bases, with 11 bases lying between them. Per germline, CDR1 LNHNV and CDR2 YYDKDF (reference sequence). The CDR3 runs 13 residues. Regarding the study as a whole: A few CMV-associated chains were confirmed in vitro to be specific for CMV antigens. According to a later analysis, donors in an Asian-associated ancestry cluster reportedly had fewer N-insertions than the 666-donor mean.

Points on this clone: The antigen remains unidentified.

Sequenced material: PBMCs. This TCR was recovered from a boy younger than 10 in good health and CMV-seronegative. The chain links TRBV15 to TRBJ2-5; TRBD2 might be the D (6 bases). The CDR3: CATSPRRGETQYF. The CDR3 nucleotides are TGTGCCACCAGCCCTCGGCGGGGAGAGACCCAGTACTTC.